What follows are 13 T cell receptor beta chains derived from one specimen sequenced in a study of regulatory T cells in long-lasting Graves disease. This sample's time point: newly diagnosed GD, antithyroid drugs for less than 3 months. RNA extracted from PBMCs served as the sequencing template. The TCR beta library used iRepertoire HTBI primers with Arm-PCR amplification of CDR3. In TCRdb, the multiplex PCR reads were re-called with MiXCR into one record per CDR3 protein. The sample holds over 350,000 distinct CDR3 sequences, less than 15% seen once. These data were likewise used in another study, on T cells in Graves' hyperthyroidism and ophthalmopathy.

The material sequenced was peripheral blood mononuclear cells (PBMCs), taken at new diagnosis, from a patient treated with antithyroid drugs. All receptors come from a woman between 50 and 59 years old with Graves disease.

In its sample, this clonotype was seen a few times. This sequence joins TRBV5-1 and TRBJ1-1; perhaps TRBD1 as D (6 bases). The V and J ends lost 4 bases and 1 base respectively, with 14 bases between them. The germline V gene has CDR1 SGHRS and CDR2 YFSETQ. This CDR3 is built from 15 residues. CDR3: CASSPNREGNTEAFF. Written as DNA, the CDR3 is TGCGCCAGCAGCCCGAACAGGGAGGGGAACACTGAAGCTTTCTTT.

The chain links TRBV24-1 to TRBJ2-1; the D is unclear. The V end lost 3 bases, the J end lost 8 bases, and 10 bases lay between the germline ends. The CDR3 spans 13 residues. CDR1 and CDR2 (germline): KGHDR, SFDVKD. CDR3 region: CATSDAVGDEQFF. The CDR3 DNA sequence: TGTGCCACCAGTGATGCAGTAGGCGATGAGCAGTTCTTC.

This clonotype was observed many times. The chain combines TRBV7-7 with TRBJ2-3; D gene uncertain. V lost 1 base, J lost 2 bases, and 10 bases lay in between. The CDR3 is 15 amino acids. Germline lookup yields CDR1 SSHAT and CDR2 FNYEAQ (reference sequence). CDR3 DNA sequence: TGTGCCAGCAGCTTAGGCTCCGCCACCACAGATACGCAGTATTTT. This translates into CASSLGSATTDTQYF.

This clonotype was recorded many times. The genes are TRBV20-1 and TRBJ1-1; D is unclear. This CDR3 has 12 amino acids. CDR1 and CDR2 (germline): DFQATT, SNEGSKA (reference sequence). V was pared by 5 bases and J by 1 base, with 8 bases between. CDR3 DNA: TGCAGTGCTCGTGAAGCGAACACTGAAGCTTTCTTT. It yields the protein CSAREANTEAFF.

Many counts were recorded for this clonotype. The chain uses TRBV5-1 and TRBJ2-3, with TRBD2 matching 9 bases. The CDR3 spans 15 residues. The J segment lost 3 bases and the V segment lost 4 bases, leaving 6 bases of the junction unmatched. Looked up from germline, CDR1 is SGHRS and CDR2 is YFSETQ. Here the CDR3 reads CASSPQTSGTDTQYF. Written as DNA, the CDR3 is TGCGCCAGCAGCCCTCAGACTAGCGGAACAGATACGCAGTATTTT.

There are a few counts of this clonotype. The chain couples TRBV6-5 to TRBJ1-1, with 7 nucleotides matching TRBD1. Germline V gene lookup returns CDR1 MNHEY and CDR2 SVGAGI. J was trimmed by 5 bases and V by 3 bases; bases with no gene match: 9. The CDR3 runs to 15 residues. CDR3 bases: TGTGCCAGCAGTTATTGGGACAGCCGTTTAACTGAAGCTTTCTTT. This codes for CASSYWDSRLTEAFF.

This clonotype turned up a few times. This chain links TRBV6-5 with TRBJ2-2; D unresolved. The CDR3 consists of 16 residues. The germline gives CDR1 MNHEY, CDR2 SVGAGI. V dropped 0 bases and J dropped 2 bases, with 10 bases sitting between them. The CDR3 DNA is TGTGCCAGCAGTTACTCGGAGCCGGGTAACACCGGGGAGCTGTTTTTT. It translates to CASSYSEPGNTGELFF.

This clonotype appeared a few times. The V call is TRBV28, the J call TRBJ2-7; unclear D gene. Trimming pared 6 bases from V and 4 bases from J, leaving 13 bases between. The germline V gene encodes CDR1 MDHEN and CDR2 SYDVKM. There are 13 residues in the CDR3. The DNA of the CDR3 is TGTGCCAGCAGCACTGGGTCCGCTTACGAGCAGTACTTC. Protein sequence: CASSTGSAYEQYF.

In this sample, this clonotype turned up many times. The V and J genes are TRBV6-1 and TRBJ2-1; TRBD2 is a possible D gene (6 bases). The CDR3 covers 13 residues. Per the germline V gene, CDR1 is MNHNS and CDR2 is SASEGT. V lost 8 bases and J 5 bases, leaving 13 bases between the germline ends. The CDR3 spells CASWREGNNEQFF. CDR3 sequence (DNA): TGTGCCAGCTGGCGGGAAGGGAACAATGAGCAGTTCTTC.

This clonotype was detected many times. The chain uses TRBV4-1 and TRBJ2-2; the D gene is possibly TRBD2 (6 bases). Trimming shortened V by 2 bases and J by 0 bases, and 16 bases separated the two germline ends. In germline, CDR1 is MGHRA, CDR2 YSYEKL. This CDR3 has 18 amino acids. CDR3 protein: CASSQSLEGNANTGELFF. In DNA, the CDR3 is TGCGCCAGCAGCCAAAGTTTGGAGGGAAACGCGAACACCGGGGAGCTGTTTTTT.

This clonotype was recorded many times. V gene TRBV30 combines with J gene TRBJ1-2; D remains ambiguous. Trimming cost V 6 bases and J 8 bases, with 16 bases left between them. The CDR3 runs 12 residues. The V gene's germline CDR1 is GTSNPN and CDR2 SVGIG (reference sequence). The CDR3 nucleotides read TGTGCCTGCCCGGGGTCCCGGTGGGGCTACACCTTC. Amino acids: CACPGSRWGYTF.

This clonotype was recorded at least ten times. The chain couples TRBV2 to TRBJ1-1, with TRBD1 matching 8 bases. V lost 6 bases, J lost 1 base, and 4 bases stayed unmatched. CDR1 is SNHLY, CDR2 FYNNEI, per germline. This CDR3 is 14 amino acids long. The CDR3 region is CASRVTGENTEAFF. The CDR3 DNA follows: TGTGCCAGCAGGGTGACAGGGGAGAACACTGAAGCTTTCTTT.

In this sample, this clonotype turned up many times. This sequence joins TRBV7-9 and TRBJ2-7, with D perhaps TRBD2 (5 bases). The CDR3 runs to 15 residues. Germline lookup yields CDR1 SEHNR and CDR2 FQNEAQ (reference sequence). V shed 2 bases and J shed 3 bases, with 14 bases lying between them. The CDR3 sequence: CASSLFSGNGYEQYF. In nucleotides, the CDR3 is TGTGCCAGCAGCTTATTTTCGGGAAACGGCTACGAGCAGTACTTC.